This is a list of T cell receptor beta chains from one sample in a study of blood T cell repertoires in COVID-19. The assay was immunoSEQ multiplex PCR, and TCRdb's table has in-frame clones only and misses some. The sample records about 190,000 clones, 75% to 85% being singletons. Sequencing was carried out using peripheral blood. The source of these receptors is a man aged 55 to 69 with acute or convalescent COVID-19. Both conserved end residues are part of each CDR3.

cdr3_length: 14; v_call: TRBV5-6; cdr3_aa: CASSPTGGRETQYF
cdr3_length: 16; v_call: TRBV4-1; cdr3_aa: CASSQTSGSETGELFF
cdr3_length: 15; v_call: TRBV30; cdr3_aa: CAWSPGLAGRETQYF
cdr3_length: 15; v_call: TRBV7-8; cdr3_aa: CASSLGSGGASEQFF
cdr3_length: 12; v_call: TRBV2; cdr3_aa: CASSPREDTIYF
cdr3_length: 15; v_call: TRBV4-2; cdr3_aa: CASSQSRYSNQPQHF
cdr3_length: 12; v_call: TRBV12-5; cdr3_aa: CAGGRDTYEQYF
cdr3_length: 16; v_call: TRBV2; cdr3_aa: CASGSLAGPGRATQYF
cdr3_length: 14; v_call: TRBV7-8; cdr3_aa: CASSTRTGSYEQYF
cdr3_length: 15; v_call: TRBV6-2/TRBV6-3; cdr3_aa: CASSYFKSSYNEQFF
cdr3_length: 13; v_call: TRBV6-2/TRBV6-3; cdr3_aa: CASSRGTYYEQYF
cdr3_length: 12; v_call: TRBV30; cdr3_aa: CAWTGSSYEQYF
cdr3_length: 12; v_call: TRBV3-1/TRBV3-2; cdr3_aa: CASSQGPETQYF
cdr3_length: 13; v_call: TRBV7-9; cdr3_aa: CASRDRGGEKLFF
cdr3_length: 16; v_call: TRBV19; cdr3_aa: CASRETGISSYNEQFF
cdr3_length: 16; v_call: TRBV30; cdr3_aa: CAWSVGRGLSNQPQHF
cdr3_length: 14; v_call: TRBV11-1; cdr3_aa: CASNKTPRDTEAFF
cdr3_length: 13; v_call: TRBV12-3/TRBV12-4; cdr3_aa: CASSPGEHSPLHF
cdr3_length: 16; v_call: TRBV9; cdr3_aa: CASSVGKAGGTDTQYF
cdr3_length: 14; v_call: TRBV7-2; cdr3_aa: CASSFGQGRYEQYF
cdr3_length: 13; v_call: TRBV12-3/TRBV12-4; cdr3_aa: CASRGQGHQPQHF
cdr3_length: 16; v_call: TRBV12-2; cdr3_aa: CASRLDTGRENTEAFF
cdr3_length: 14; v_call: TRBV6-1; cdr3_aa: CASSEGNRVYGYTF
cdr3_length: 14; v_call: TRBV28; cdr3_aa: CASTVGQGGSPLHF
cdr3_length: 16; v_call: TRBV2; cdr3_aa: CASSKTGLAGYNEQFF
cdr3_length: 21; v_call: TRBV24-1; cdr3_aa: CATHTFPGLAGVALKWNEQFF
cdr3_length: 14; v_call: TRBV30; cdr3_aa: CAWSPPQGIGGYTF
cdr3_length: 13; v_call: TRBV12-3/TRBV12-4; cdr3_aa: CASRPPGEGPQHF
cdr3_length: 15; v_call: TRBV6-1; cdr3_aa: CASSDFRDSKETQYF
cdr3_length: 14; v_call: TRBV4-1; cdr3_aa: CASKVAGGGNEQFF
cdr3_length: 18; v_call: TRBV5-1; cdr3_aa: CASSLSSLAGGIAGEQFF
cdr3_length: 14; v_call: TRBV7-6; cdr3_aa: CASSGGGFTDTQYF
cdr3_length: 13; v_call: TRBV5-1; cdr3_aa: CASSFQGNYEQYF
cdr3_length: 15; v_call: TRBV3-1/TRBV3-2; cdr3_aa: CASSQGQYDNSPLHF
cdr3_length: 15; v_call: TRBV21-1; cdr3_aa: CASSNPRQSTDTQYF
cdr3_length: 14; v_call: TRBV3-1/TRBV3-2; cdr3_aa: CASSQGGGFTEAFF
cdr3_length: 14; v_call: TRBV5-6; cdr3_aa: CASSSPQGAYEQYF
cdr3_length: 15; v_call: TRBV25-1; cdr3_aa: CASSESGGPSEGYTF
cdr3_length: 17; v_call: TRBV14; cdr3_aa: CASSQERLAGYTGELFF
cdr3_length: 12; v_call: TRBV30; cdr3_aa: CASTEAGYGYTF
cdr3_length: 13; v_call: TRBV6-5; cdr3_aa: CASSSIPYNEQFF
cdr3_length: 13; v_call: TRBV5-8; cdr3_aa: CASSLAGTDTQYF
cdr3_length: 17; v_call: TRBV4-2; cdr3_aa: CASSSRTGGVSNQPQHF
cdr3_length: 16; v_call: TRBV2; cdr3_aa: CASLPLGTSFLYEQYF
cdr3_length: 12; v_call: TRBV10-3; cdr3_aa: CAISEASYEQYF
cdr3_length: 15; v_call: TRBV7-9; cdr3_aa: CASSLSFYGVNEQFF
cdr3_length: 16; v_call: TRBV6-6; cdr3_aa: CASSPRPGLANNEQFF
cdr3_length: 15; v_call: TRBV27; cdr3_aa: CASSLGAVPNSPLHF
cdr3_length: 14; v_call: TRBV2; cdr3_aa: CASSDRAGGYGYTF
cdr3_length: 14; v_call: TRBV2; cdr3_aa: CASSGTGGNGPQHF
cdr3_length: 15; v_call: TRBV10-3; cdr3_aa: CAISDRDRGDQPQHF
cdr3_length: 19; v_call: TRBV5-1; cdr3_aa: CASSIRDRGFSGINTEAFF
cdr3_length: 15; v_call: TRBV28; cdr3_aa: CASKGEGFVGNTIYF
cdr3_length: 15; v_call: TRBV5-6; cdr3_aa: CASSFASGGGDTQYF
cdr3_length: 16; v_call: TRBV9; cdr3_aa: CASSVGAGGRYYEQYF
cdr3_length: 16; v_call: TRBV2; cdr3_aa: CASSLSGRWDTDTQYF